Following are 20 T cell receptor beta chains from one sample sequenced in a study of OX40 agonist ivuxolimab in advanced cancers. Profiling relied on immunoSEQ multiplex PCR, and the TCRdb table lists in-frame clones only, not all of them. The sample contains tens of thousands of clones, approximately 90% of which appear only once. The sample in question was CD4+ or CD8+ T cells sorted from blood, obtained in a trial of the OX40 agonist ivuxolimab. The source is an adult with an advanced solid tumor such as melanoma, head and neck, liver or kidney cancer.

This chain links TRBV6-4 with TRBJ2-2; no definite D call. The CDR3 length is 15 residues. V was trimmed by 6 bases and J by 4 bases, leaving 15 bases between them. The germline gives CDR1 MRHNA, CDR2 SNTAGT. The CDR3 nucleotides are TGTGCCAGCAGCGCTTCAAGGGCGGTCACCGGGGAGCTGTTTTTT. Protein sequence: CASSASRAVTGELFF.

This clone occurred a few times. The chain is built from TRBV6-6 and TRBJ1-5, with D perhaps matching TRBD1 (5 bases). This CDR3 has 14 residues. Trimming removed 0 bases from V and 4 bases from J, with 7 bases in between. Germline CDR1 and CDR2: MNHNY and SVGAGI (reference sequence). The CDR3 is CASSYSGANQPQHF. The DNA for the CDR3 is TGTGCCAGCAGTTACTCAGGGGCGAATCAGCCCCAGCATTTT.

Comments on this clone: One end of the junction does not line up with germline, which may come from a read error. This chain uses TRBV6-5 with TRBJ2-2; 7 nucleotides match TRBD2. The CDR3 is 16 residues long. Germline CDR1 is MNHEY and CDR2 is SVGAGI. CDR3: CASSYQSSGEHRGAVF. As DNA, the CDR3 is TGTGCCAGCAGTTATCAGTCTAGCGGTGAACACCGGGGAGCTGTTTTT.

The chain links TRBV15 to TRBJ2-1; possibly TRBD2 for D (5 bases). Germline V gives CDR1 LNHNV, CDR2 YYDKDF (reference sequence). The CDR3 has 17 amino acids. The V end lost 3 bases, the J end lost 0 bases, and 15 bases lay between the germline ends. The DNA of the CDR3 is TGTGCCACCAGCAGCAAGGGTCGGGGAAGCTCCTACAATGAGCAGTTCTTC. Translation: CATSSKGRGSSYNEQFF.

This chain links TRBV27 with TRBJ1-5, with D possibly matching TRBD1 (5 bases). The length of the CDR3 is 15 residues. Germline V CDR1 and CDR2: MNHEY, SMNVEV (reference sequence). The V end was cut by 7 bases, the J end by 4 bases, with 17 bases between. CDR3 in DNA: TGTGCCAGCATCTTAACTCAGGGATCGAATCAGCCCCAGCATTTT. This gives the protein CASILTQGSNQPQHF.

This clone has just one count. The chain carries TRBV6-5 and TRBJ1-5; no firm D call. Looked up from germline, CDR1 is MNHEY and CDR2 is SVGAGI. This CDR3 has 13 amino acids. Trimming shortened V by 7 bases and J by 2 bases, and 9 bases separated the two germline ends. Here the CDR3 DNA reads TGTGCCAGCATCTCGGGCCGCAATCAGCCCCAGCATTTT. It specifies CASISGRNQPQHF.

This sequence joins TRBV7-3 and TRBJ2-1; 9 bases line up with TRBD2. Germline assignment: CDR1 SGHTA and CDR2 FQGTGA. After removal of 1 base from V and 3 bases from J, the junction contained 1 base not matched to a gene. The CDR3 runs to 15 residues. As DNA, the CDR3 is TGTGCCAGCAGCTTAAGACTAGCGGACTACAATGAGCAGTTCTTC. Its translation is CASSLRLADYNEQFF.

DNA of the CDR3: TGTGCCAGCAGTTTATGGGGAGGACTAGCGGGGCTCTCCTACAATGAGCAGTTCTTC. It translates to CASSLWGGLAGLSYNEQFF. The chain links TRBV28 to TRBJ2-1; TRBD2 matches at 12 bases. Per the germline V gene, CDR1 is MDHEN and CDR2 is SYDVKM. CDR3 length: 19 amino acids. With 0 bases clipped from V and 0 bases from J, the junction kept 6 bases outside the gene matches.

The CDR3 region is CASSFGQSTDTQYF. The CDR3 DNA reads as TGCGCCAGCAGCTTCGGACAAAGCACAGATACGCAGTATTTT. This chain joins TRBV5-1 and TRBJ2-3; D perhaps matches TRBD1 (5 bases). The CDR3 spans 14 residues. Trimming took off 2 bases at V and 0 bases at J, with 7 bases between the two ends. Per the germline V gene, CDR1 is SGHRS and CDR2 is YFSETQ.

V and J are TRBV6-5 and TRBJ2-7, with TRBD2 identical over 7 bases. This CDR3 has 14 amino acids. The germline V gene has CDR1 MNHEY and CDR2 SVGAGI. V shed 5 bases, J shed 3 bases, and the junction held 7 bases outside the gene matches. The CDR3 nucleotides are TGTGCCAGCAGTGAGAGCGGGGTTAACTACGAGCAGTACTTC. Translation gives CASSESGVNYEQYF.

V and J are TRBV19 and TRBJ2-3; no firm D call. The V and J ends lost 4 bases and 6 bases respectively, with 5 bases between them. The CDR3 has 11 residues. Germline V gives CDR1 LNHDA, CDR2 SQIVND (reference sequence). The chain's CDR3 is CASSTADTQYF. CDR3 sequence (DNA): TGTGCCAGTAGTACGGCGGATACGCAGTATTTT.

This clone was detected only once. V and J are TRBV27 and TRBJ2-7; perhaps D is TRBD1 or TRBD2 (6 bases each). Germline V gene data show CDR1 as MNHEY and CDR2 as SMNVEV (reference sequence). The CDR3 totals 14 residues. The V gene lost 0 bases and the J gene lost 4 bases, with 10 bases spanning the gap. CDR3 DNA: TGTGCCAGCAGTTTATCACGGGGGCAATACGAGCAGTACTTC. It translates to CASSLSRGQYEQYF.

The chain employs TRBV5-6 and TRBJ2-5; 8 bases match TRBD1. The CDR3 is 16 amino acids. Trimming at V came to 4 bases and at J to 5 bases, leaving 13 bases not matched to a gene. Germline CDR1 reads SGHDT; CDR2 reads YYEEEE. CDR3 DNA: TGTGCCAGCAGCCCCCATCGGACAGGGAGTCAGGAGACCCAGTACTTC. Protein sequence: CASSPHRTGSQETQYF.

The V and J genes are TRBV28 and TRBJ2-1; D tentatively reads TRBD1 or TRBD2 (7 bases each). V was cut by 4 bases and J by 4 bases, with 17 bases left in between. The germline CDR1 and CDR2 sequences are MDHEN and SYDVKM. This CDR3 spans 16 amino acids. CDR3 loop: CASSSQGGLKYNEQFF. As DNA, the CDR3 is TGTGCCAGCAGTTCCCAGGGGGGGCTTAAGTACAATGAGCAGTTCTTC.

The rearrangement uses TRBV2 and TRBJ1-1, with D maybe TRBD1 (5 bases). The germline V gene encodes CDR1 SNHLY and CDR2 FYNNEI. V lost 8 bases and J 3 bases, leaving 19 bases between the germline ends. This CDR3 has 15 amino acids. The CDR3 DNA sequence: TGTGCCAGCTACGTCGGCAGGGAAGTAGACACTGAAGCTTTCTTT. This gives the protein CASYVGREVDTEAFF.

The DNA for the CDR3 is TGTGCCAGCAGCTTCAGGACTAGCGGGAGCGGTGTGGAGACCCAGTACTTC. It encodes CASSFRTSGSGVETQYF. This chain connects TRBV5-8 to TRBJ2-5; 13 positions match TRBD2. There are 17 residues in the CDR3. The germline CDR1 and CDR2 sequences are SGHTS and YDEGEE. J gave up 5 bases and V 2 bases, and 9 bases lay outside the gene matches.

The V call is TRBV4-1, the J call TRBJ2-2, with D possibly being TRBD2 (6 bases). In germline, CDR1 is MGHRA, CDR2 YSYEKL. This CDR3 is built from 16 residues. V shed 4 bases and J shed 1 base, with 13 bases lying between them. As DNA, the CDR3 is TGCGCCAGCAGCCGTACGGACTACAAGAACACCGGGGAGCTGTTTTTT. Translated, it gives CASSRTDYKNTGELFF.

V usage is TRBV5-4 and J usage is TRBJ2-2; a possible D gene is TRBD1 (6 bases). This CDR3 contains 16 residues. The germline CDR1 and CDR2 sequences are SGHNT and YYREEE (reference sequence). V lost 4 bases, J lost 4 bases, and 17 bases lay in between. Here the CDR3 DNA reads TGTGCCAGCAGCCGAGGGTGGGACATCAGCACCGGGGAGCTGTTTTTT. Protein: CASSRGWDISTGELFF.

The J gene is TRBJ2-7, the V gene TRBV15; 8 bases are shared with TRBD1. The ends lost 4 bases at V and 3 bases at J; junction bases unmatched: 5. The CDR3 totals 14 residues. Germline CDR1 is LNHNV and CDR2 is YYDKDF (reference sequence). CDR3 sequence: CATSTDRAGYEQYF. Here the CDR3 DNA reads TGTGCCACCAGCACGGACAGGGCCGGCTACGAGCAGTACTTC.

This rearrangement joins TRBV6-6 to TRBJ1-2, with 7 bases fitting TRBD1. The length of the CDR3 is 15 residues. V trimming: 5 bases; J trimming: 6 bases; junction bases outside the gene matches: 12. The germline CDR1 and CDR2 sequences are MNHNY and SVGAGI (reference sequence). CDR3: CASSRISGTEDGYTF. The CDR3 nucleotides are TGTGCCAGCAGTCGAATCTCGGGGACAGAGGATGGCTACACCTTC.